This T cell receptor beta chain was identified during a study of post-analysis software for immune sequencing data. Study as a whole: Several disease courses (relapsing-remitting, secondary progressive and progressive-relapsing) of multiple sclerosis were included.

This clonotype was seen only a few times. Its antigen is unidentified. Its ends do not fully match the called genes, so a read error is possible. This CDR3 contains 18 residues. Germline V CDR1 and CDR2: SGHRS, YFSETQ. Study results and caveats: Under F measure analysis, samples from one preparation batch co-clustered strongly. Among multiple sclerosis patients, normalized Chao1 diversity was significantly below that of controls. In patients, five TRBV segments were more frequent than in controls, with TRBV5-6, TRBV5-1 and TRBV20-1 among them.

TCR beta cDNA libraries included unique molecular identifiers. The T cell input of about 0.9 to 11 million gave a few hundred thousand cDNA molecules. TCRdb re-derived calls from the PCR reads in MiXCR, one entry per CDR3 protein. The sample includes 800,000 to 950,000 distinct CDR3 sequences, roughly half of them seen just once. The TCR originated in a girl aged 10 to 17 with multiple sclerosis. The J gene is TRBJ2-6, the V gene TRBV5-1; 12 nucleotides align to TRBD2. The sequenced sample consisted of blood. The CDR3 nucleotides read TGCGCCAGCAGCATCGAACTAGCGGGAGGTTCTGGGGCCAACGTCCGGACTTTC. This gives the protein CASSIELAGGSGANVRTF.